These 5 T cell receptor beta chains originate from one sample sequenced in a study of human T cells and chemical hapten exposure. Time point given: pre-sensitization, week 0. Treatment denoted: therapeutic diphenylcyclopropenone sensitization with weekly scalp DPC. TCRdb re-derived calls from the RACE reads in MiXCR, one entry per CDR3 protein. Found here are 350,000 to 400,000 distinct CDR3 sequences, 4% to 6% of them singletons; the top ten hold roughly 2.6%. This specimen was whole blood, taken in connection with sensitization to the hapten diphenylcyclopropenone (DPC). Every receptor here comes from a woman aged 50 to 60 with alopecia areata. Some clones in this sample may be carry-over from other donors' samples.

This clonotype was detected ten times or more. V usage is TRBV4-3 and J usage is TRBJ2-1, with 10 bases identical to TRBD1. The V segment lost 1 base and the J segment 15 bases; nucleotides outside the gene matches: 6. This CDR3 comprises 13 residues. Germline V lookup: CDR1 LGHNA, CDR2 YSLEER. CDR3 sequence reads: CASSQAGQGRRFF. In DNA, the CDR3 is TGCGCCAGCAGCCAAGCGGGACAGGGGAGGCGGTTCTTC.

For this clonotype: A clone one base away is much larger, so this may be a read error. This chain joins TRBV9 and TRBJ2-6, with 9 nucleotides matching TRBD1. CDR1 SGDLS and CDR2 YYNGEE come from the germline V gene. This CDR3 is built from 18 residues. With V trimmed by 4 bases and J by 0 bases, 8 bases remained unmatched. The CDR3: CASSTTGQGSSGANVLTF. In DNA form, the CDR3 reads TGTGCCAGCAGCACCACGGGACAGGGTAGCTCTGGGGCCAACGTCCTGACTTTC.

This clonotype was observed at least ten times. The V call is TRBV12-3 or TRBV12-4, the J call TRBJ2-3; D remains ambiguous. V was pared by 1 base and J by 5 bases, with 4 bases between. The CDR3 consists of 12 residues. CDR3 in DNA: TGTGCCAGCAGTTTAGGGAAAGATACGCAGTATTTT. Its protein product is CASSLGKDTQYF.

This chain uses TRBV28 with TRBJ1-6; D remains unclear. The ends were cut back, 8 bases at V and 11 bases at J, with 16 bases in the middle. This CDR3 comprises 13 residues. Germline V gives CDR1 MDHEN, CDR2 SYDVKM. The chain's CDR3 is CASENKGIPPLHF. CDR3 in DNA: TGTGCCAGCGAAAACAAGGGAATCCCACCCCTCCACTTT.

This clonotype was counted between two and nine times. CDR3 DNA: TGTGCCAGCAGCTCAGGGACAGGGAGAGGAGGCTACACCTTC. It translates to CASSSGTGRGGYTF. The chain is built from TRBV7-2 and TRBJ1-2, with 9 nucleotides matching TRBD1. The trim removed 4 bases at V and 8 bases at J, leaving 8 bases unmatched. The CDR3 has 14 amino acids. Germline V CDR1 and CDR2: SGHTA, FQGNSA. The variable domain in full, with the rest retrieved from reference TRBV7-2 and TRBJ1-2, is GAGVSQSPSNKVTEKGKDVELRCDPISGHTALYWYRQSLGQGLEFLIYFQGNSAPDKSGLPSDRFSAERTGGSVSTLTIQRTQQEDSAVYLCASSSGTGRGGYTFGSGTRLTVV.